This TCR beta chain derives from a study of T cell repertoires in cytomegalovirus infection. Across the whole study: CMV epitopes that were recently identified and HLA-C-restricted were used alongside well-studied HLA-B-restricted ones. Through public TCR beta signatures, both CMV infection and matching HLA type were indicated.

General study findings and limits: Ex vivo responses were dominated by HLA-C-restricted CMV-specific TCR beta clonotypes.

MiXCR was run by TCRdb on the reads, yielding one entry per CDR3 protein. In the table there are about 360,000 distinct CDR3 sequences, about 34% of which are singletons. As to this clonotype: Its antigen is not identified.

The source of this sequence is a human donor in good health (CMV status not recorded). Some clones in this sample may be carry-over from other donors' samples. The sample was cultured PBMCs, taken from culture after CMV antigen stimulation.

This CDR3 reads CASSPDPYNSPLHF. The CDR3 nucleotides read TGTGCCAGCAGCCCAGACCCCTATAATTCACCCCTCCACTTT. The J gene is TRBJ1-6, the V gene TRBV7-9; D uncertain. V was clipped by 5 bases and J by 2 bases, with 7 bases between them. This CDR3 is built from 14 residues. Germline assignment: CDR1 SEHNR and CDR2 FQNEAQ (reference sequence).